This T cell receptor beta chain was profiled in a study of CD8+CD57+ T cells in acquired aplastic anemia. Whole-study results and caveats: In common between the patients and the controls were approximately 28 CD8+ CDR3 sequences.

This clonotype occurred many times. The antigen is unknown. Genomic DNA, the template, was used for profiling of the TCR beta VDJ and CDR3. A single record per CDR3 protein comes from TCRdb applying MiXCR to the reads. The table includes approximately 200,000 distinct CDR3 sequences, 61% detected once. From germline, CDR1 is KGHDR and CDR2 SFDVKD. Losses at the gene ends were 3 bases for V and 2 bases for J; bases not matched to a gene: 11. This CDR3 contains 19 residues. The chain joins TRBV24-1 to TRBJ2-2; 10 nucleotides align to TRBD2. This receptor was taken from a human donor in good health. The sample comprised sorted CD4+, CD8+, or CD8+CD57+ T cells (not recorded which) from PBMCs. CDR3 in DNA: TGTGCCACCAGTGATGGAGCTAGCGGGGGTAAAATTAACACCGGGGAGCTGTTTTTT. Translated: CATSDGASGGKINTGELFF.